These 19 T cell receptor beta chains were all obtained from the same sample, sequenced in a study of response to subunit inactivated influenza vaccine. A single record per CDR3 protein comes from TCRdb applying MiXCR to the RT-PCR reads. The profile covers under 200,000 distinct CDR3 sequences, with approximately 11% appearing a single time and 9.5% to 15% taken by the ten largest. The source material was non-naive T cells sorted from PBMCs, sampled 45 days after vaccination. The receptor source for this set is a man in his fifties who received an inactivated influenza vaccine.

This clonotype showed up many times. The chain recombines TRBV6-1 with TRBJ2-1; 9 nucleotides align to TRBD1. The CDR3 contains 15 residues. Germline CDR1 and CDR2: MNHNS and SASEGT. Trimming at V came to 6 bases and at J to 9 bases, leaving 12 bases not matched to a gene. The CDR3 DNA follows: TGTGCCAGCAGCCGACGGGACAGGGTATCGCGTGAGCAGTTCTTC. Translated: CASSRRDRVSREQFF.

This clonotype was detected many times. The DNA for the CDR3 is TGTGCCAGCAGTGAGGGTGGGGCAGTGTCTGGAAACACCATATATTTT. This codes for CASSEGGAVSGNTIYF. V gene TRBV2 combines with J gene TRBJ1-3; TRBD1 might be the D (5 bases). Looked up from germline, CDR1 is SNHLY and CDR2 is FYNNEI. With 3 bases removed from V and 1 base from J, the gap between germline ends came to 13 bases. This CDR3 comprises 16 residues. Drawing the rest from reference TRBV2 and TRBJ1-3, the complete variable domain is EPEVTQTPSHQVTQMGQEVILRCVPISNHLYFYWYRQILGQKVEFLVSFYNNEISEKSEIFDDQFSVERPDGSNFTLKIRSTKLEDSAMYFCASSEGGAVSGNTIYFGEGSWLTVV.

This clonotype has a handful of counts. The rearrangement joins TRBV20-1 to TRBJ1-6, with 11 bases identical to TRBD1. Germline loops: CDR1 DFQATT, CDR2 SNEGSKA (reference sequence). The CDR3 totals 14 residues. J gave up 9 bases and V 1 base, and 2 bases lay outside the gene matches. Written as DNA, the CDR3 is TGCAGTGCTAGAGCCGGGACAGGGGGTTCACCCCTCCACTTT. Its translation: CSARAGTGGSPLHF.

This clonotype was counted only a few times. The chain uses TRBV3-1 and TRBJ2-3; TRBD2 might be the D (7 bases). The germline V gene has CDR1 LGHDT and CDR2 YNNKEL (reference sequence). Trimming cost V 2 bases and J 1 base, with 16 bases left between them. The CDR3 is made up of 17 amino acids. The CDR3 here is CASSQHMGGPGTDTQYF. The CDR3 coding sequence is TGTGCCAGCAGCCAACACATGGGGGGGCCCGGCACAGATACGCAGTATTTT.

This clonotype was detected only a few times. CDR3 DNA sequence: TGTGCCAGCAGCTCCGTCCAGACCTACGAGCAGTACTTC. This codes for CASSSVQTYEQYF. V gene TRBV7-2 combines with J gene TRBJ2-7; D is undetermined. V was clipped by 4 bases and J by 2 bases, with 9 bases between them. CDR3 length: 13 amino acids. Per germline, CDR1 SGHTA and CDR2 FQGNSA.

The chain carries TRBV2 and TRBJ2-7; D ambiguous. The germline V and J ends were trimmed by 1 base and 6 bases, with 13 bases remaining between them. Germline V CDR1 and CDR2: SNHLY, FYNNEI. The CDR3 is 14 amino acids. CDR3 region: CASSEVGQAGEQYF. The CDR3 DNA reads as TGTGCCAGCAGTGAAGTCGGCCAGGCAGGCGAGCAGTACTTC.

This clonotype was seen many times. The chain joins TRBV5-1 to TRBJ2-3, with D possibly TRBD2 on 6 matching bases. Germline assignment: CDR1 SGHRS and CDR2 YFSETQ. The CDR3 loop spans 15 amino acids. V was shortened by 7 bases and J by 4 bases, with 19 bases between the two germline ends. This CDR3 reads CASHLGSGVADTQYF. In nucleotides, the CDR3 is TGCGCCAGCCACCTCGGGTCGGGAGTCGCAGATACGCAGTATTTT.

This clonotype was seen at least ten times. The CDR3 reads CASSLKVAGLAGGRWSEQYF. As DNA, the CDR3 is TGTGCCAGCAGCCTAAAGGTGGCGGGACTAGCGGGGGGGCGGTGGTCCGAGCAGTACTTC. The rearrangement joins TRBV11-2 to TRBJ2-7; 16 bases line up with TRBD2. V was pared by 5 bases and J by 6 bases, with 19 bases of the junction left unmatched. Per the germline V gene, CDR1 is SGHAT and CDR2 is FQNNGV. The CDR3 runs 20 residues.

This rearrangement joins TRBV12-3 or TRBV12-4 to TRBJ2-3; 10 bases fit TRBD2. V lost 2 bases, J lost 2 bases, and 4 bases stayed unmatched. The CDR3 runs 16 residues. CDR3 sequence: CASSLRTSGNTDTQYF. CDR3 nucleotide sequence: TGTGCCAGCAGTTTAAGGACTAGCGGAAACACAGATACGCAGTATTTT.

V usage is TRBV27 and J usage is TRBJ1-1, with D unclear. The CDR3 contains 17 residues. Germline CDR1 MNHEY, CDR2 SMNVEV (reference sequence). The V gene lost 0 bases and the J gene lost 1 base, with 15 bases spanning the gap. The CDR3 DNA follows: TGTGCCAGCAGTTTATCGGCGCCCCCCGGGAGGAACACTGAAGCTTTCTTT. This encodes CASSLSAPPGRNTEAFF.

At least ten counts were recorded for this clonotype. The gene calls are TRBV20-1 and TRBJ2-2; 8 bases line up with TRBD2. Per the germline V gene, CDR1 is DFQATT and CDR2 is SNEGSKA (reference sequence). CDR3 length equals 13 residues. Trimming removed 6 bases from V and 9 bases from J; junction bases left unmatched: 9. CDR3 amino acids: CSAAGTRTRELFF. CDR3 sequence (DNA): TGCAGTGCCGCCGGGACTAGAACTCGGGAGCTGTTTTTT.

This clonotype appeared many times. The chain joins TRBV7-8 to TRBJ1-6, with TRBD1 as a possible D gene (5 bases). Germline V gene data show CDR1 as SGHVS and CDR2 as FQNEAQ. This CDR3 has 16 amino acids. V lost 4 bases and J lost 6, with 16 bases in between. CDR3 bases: TGTGCCAGCAGCTCGAAGGAGGCAGGGTCTAATTCACCCCTCCACTTT. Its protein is CASSSKEAGSNSPLHF.

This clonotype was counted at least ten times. CDR3: CASSLAFRGSDTQYF. The CDR3 bases are TGCGCCAGCAGCTTGGCCTTCAGGGGTTCAGATACGCAGTATTTT. This rearrangement joins TRBV5-1 to TRBJ2-3, with D tentatively TRBD1 (6 bases). CDR1 SGHRS and CDR2 YFSETQ come from the germline V gene. The CDR3 consists of 15 residues. The V gene lost 0 bases and the J gene lost 4 bases, with 12 bases spanning the gap.

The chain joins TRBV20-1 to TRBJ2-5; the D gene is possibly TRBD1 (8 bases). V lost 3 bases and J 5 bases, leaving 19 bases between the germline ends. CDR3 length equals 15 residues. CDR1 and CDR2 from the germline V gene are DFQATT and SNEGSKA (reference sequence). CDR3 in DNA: TGCAGTGCTAGTTTATACAGGGGGGGTCGGGAGACCCAGTACTTC. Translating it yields CSASLYRGGRETQYF.

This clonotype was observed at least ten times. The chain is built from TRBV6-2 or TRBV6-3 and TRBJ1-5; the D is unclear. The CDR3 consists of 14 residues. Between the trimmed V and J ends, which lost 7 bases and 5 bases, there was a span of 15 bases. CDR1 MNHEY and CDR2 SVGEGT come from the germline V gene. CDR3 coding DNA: TGTGCCAGCAAACCCGCCAAGATTGATCAGCCCCAGCATTTT. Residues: CASKPAKIDQPQHF.

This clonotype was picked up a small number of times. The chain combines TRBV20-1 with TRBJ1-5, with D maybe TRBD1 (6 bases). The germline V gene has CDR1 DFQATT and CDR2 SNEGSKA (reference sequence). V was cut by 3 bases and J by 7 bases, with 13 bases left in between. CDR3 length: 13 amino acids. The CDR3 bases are TGCAGTGCTAGTGGGGGGGCGCAGCAGCCCCAGCATTTT. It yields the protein CSASGGAQQPQHF.

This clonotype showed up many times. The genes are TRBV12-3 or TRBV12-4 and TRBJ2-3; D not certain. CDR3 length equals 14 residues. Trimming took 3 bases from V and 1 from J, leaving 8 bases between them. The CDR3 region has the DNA TGTGCCAGCAGTTTTGGTTGGGGCACAGATACGCAGTATTTT. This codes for CASSFGWGTDTQYF.

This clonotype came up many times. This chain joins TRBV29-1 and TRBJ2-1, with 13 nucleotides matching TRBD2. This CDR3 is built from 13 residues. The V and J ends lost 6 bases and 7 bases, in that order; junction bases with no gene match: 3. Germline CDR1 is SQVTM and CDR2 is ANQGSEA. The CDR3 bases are TGCAGCGTGTGGACTAGCGGGAGAAATGAGCAGTTCTTC. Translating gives CSVWTSGRNEQFF.

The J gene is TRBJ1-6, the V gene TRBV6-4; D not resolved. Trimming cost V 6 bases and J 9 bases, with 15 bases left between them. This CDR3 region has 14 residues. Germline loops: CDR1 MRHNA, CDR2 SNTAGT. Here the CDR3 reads CASSPGPGGSPLHF. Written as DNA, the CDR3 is TGTGCCAGCAGCCCCGGGCCCGGCGGTTCACCCCTCCACTTT.